This T cell receptor (beta chain) was identified in a study of T cell responses to AZD1222 COVID-19 vaccine. Regarding the study as a whole: Increased Spike-specific TCR breadth and depth were observed after two AZD1222 doses. Along spike, vaccine-associated CD4 TCRs were found throughout, with dominance at 160-218 and 743-854. Donors were chiefly white British, with a greater number of females, and clonal diversity was perhaps underestimated.

The method was immunoSEQ multiplex PCR; TCRdb's version includes in-frame clones alone and lacks a portion of them. Of some 170,000 clones in the sample, over 85% were seen once. In regard to this clone: Its matching antigen is unknown.

V lost 5 bases and J lost 3, with 10 bases in between. The CDR3 is 13 amino acids. Looked up from germline, CDR1 is MNHEY and CDR2 is SVGAGI. This specimen was peripheral blood, taken on day 0 of AZD1222 vaccination. The source is an adult in good health. The chain employs TRBV6-5 and TRBJ1-2; TRBD1 might be the D (5 bases). The DNA for the CDR3 is TGTGCCAGCAGTCCTAGCAGGGACTATGGCTACACCTTC. Translation gives CASSPSRDYGYTF.